The 27 T cell receptor beta chains reported below all come from one sample, sequenced in a study of tissue T cells after allogeneic stem cell transplantation. Time point noted: mouse harvest day 7 after allogeneic transplant. Mouse grafts combined 10^7 T-cell-depleted bone marrow cells with 10^6 splenic CD5+ T cells. Data came from immunoSEQ multiplex PCR; TCRdb stores just in-frame clones and leaves some out. The sample includes under 8,500 clones, around 50% seen only once; the top ten take 3.8%. What was sequenced was gut tissue. The receptors stem from a female BALB/c mouse given C57BL/6 T cells with graft-versus-host disease after an allogeneic hematopoietic cell transplant.

Concerning this clone itself: Gene names refer to mouse genes. The missing CDR3 end, 1 residue past where the read stops, is filled in from the germline J gene. The chain employs TRBV19 and TRBJ2-5; 9 positions agree with TRBD2. The CDR3 totals 14 residues. V lost 5 bases and J lost 4; bases outside the gene matches: 5. In germline, CDR1 is FNHDT, CDR2 SITEND (reference sequence). The CDR3 spells CASRQTGGEDTQYF. CDR3 DNA (partial): TGTGCCAGCAGACAGACTGGGGGAGAAGACACCCAGTAC.

Comments on this clone: The gene names here belong to mouse. The read comes to an end 1 residue before the CDR3 does, leaving the germline J gene to fill in the end. The J gene is TRBJ2-1, the V gene TRBV3; D may be TRBD1 (7 bases). CDR1 and CDR2 from the germline V gene are SNHLY and FYNGKV (reference sequence). The CDR3 is 14 residues long. With 6 bases removed from V and 1 base from J, the gap between germline ends came to 10 bases. The CDR3 spells CASSPGGNYAEQFF. The part of the CDR3 DNA that was read is TGTGCCAGCAGTCCAGGGGGGAACTATGCTGAGCAGTTC.

This clone is labeled as large. Germline and genes: mouse. The read terminates 1 residue ahead of where the CDR3 ends, so the germline J gene completes it. The rearrangement joins TRBV26 to TRBJ1-1, with D possibly being TRBD1 (5 bases). Germline-derived CDR1 and CDR2 are KGHPV and FQNQEV (reference sequence). The CDR3 totals 12 residues. Trimming took 6 bases from V and 1 from J, leaving 6 bases between them. The CDR3 spells CASRDRNTEVFF. The CDR3 DNA, read in part, is TGTGCCAGCAGAGACAGAAACACAGAAGTCTTC.

This clone was counted between two and nine times. The gene names here belong to mouse. The read stops 1 residue short of the end of the CDR3; the missing end is completed from the germline J gene. The V call is TRBV5, the J call TRBJ1-1; unclear D gene. Trimming took 6 bases from V and 1 from J, leaving 3 bases between them. The CDR3 length is 11 residues. Germline CDR1 is LGHNA and CDR2 is YNLKQL (reference sequence). The DNA read from the CDR3 is TGTGCCAGCAGGGGAAACACAGAAGTCTTC. Translated, it gives CASRGNTEVF. The whole CDR3 reads CASRGNTEVFF.

As regards this clone: The genes are named according to mouse. CDR3 sequence: CASSPRDKNSGNTLYF. CDR3 DNA (partial): TGTGCCAGCAGCCCTCGGGACAAAAATTCTGGAAATACGCTCTAT. The chain uses TRBV3 and TRBJ1-3; D perhaps matches TRBD1 (6 bases). The read ends 1 residue early relative to the CDR3; the germline J gene fills the gap. The CDR3 covers 16 residues. Germline CDR1 SNHLY, CDR2 FYNGKV (reference sequence). The germline V and J ends were trimmed by 5 bases and 0 bases, with 14 bases remaining between them. Complete variable domain (other parts from reference TRBV3 and TRBJ1-3): GPKVLQIPSHQIIDMGQMVTLNCDPVSNHLYFYWYKQILGQQMEFLVNFYNGKVMEKSKLFKDQFSVERPDGSYFTLKIQPTALEDSAVYFCASSPRDKNSGNTLYFGEGSRLIVV.

Concerning this clone: Germline and genes: mouse. The read finishes 1 residue shy of the CDR3 end, and the germline J gene is used to complete it. The rearrangement joins TRBV26 to TRBJ2-5, with D possibly being TRBD2 (6 bases). Per the germline V gene, CDR1 is KGHPV and CDR2 is FQNQEV (reference sequence). V was pared by 4 bases and J by 2 bases, with 10 bases between. This CDR3 contains 14 residues. The sequenced CDR3 bases are TGTGCCAGCAGTCCTCCGGGGGGCCAAGACACCCAGTAC. It translates to CASSPPGGQDTQY. In full, the CDR3 reads CASSPPGGQDTQYF.

In its sample, this clone ranks as medium-sized. Mouse germline and gene names are used. The read gets to within 1 residue of the CDR3 end, and the germline J gene fills in the rest. This sequence joins TRBV3 and TRBJ2-7; 14 bases are a match to TRBD2. V was pared by 5 bases and J by 7 bases, with 7 bases of the junction left unmatched. The germline CDR1 and CDR2 sequences are SNHLY and FYNGKV (reference sequence). This CDR3 region has 15 residues. CDR3: CASSGGLGGRREQYF. The sequenced CDR3 bases are TGTGCCAGCAGCGGGGGACTGGGGGGGCGCAGGGAACAGTAC. The full variable domain, in which reference TRBV3 and TRBJ2-7 provide the parts outside the CDR3, is GPKVLQIPSHQIIDMGQMVTLNCDPVSNHLYFYWYKQILGQQMEFLVNFYNGKVMEKSKLFKDQFSVERPDGSYFTLKIQPTALEDSAVYFCASSGGLGGRREQYFGPGTRLTVL.

Remarks on this clone: Mouse gene names apply. The CDR3 is cut off 1 residue early in the read; its end comes from the germline J gene. The chain uses TRBV13-3 and TRBJ2-7, with 9 bases aligning to TRBD2. CDR1 is NNHDY, CDR2 SYVADS, per germline. The length of the CDR3 is 13 residues. Unmatched junction bases numbered 3, after V lost 1 base and J lost 7 bases. CDR3 in amino acids: CASSDMGGREQYF. The sequenced CDR3 bases are TGTGCCAGCAGTGATATGGGGGGGCGGGAACAGTAC.

Points on this clone: Germline and genes here are mouse. The CDR3 extends 1 residue past the end of the read, so its final part is completed from the germline J gene. This chain joins TRBV23 and TRBJ2-3; TRBD1 is the table's D call and was not checked against the DNA. Per germline, CDR1 KGHTA and CDR2 FQNQQP. This CDR3 spans 14 amino acids. The chain's CDR3 is CSSSPGHSAETLYF. The DNA read from the CDR3 is TGCTCCAGCAGTCCGGGACATAGTGCAGAAACGCTGTAT.

Comments on this clone: The gene symbols are mouse symbols. The read falls 1 residue short of the CDR3 end, and the missing part is taken from the germline J gene. This chain connects TRBV19 to TRBJ2-5, with 8 bases aligning to TRBD2. The CDR3 loop spans 15 amino acids. V trimming: 2 bases; J trimming: 0 bases; junction bases outside the gene matches: 2. The germline V gene encodes CDR1 FNHDT and CDR2 SITEND (reference sequence). The sequenced CDR3 bases are TGTGCCAGCAGTATCTGGGGGGCCAACCAAGACACCCAGTAC. This sequence encodes CASSIWGANQDTQY. The full CDR3 is CASSIWGANQDTQYF. Filled out from reference TRBV19 and TRBJ2-5, the complete variable domain reads GGIITQTPKFLIGQEGQKLTLKCQQNFNHDTMYWYRQDSGKGLRLIYYSITENDLQKGDLSEGYDASREKKSSFSLTVTSAQKNEMAVFLCASSIWGANQDTQYFGPGTRLLVL.

A word on this clone: Gene names are the mouse ones. The read ends 1 residue early relative to the CDR3; the germline J gene fills the gap. This chain joins TRBV3 and TRBJ2-7; no reliable D call. The CDR3 has 13 residues. Germline V CDR1 and CDR2: SNHLY, FYNGKV (reference sequence). V gave up 3 bases and J gave up 0 bases, with 6 bases separating them. The CDR3 loop is CASSFRSSYEQYF. The part of the CDR3 DNA that was read is TGTGCCAGCAGCTTCCGCAGCTCCTATGAACAGTAC.

In regard to this clone: Germline is not matched at one junction end, which may reflect a read error. The genes are named according to mouse. The read ends 1 residue shy of where the CDR3 ends; the end is completed using the germline J gene. The chain has TRBV26 and TRBJ2-7; D remains unclear. The CDR3 totals 13 residues. Germline assignment: CDR1 KGHPV and CDR2 FQNQEV (reference sequence). CDR3 bases read: TGTGCCAGCAATCTGTTTGGCAGCTATGAACAGTAC. Protein sequence: CASNLFGSYEQY. The CDR3 reads in full as CASNLFGSYEQYF.

This clone showed up just once. Mouse gene names and germline throughout. The read stops 1 residue short of the end of the CDR3; the missing end is completed from the germline J gene. This sequence joins TRBV3 and TRBJ1-4, with 9 bases fitting TRBD1. Germline V CDR1 and CDR2: SNHLY, FYNGKV (reference sequence). The CDR3 covers 15 residues. J gave up 3 bases and V 3 bases, and 2 bases lay outside the gene matches. Incomplete CDR3 DNA: TGTGCCAGCAGCTTTGGGACAGGGACCAACGAAAGATTATTT. It encodes CASSFGTGTNERLF. The CDR3 in full is CASSFGTGTNERLFF.

This clone rates as large (0.1 to 1%). Gene names refer to mouse genes. The sequenced fragment ends 1 residue before the CDR3 boundary, so the rest is inferred from the germline J gene. At the DNA level, this CDR3 is encoded by other sequences in the same sample as well. This chain joins TRBV26 and TRBJ2-7, with D uncertain. The V gene lost 4 bases and the J gene lost 4 bases, with 5 bases spanning the gap. Looked up from germline, CDR1 is KGHPV and CDR2 is FQNQEV (reference sequence). The CDR3 runs to 11 residues. Incomplete CDR3 DNA: TGTGCCAGCAGTCCCAGTTATGAACAGTAC. Translating gives CASSPSYEQY. The full CDR3 reads CASSPSYEQYF.

On this clone: The gene symbols are mouse symbols. The read stops 1 residue short of the end of the CDR3; the missing end is completed from the germline J gene. V gene TRBV15 combines with J gene TRBJ2-3; 8 nucleotides agree with TRBD2. The CDR3 length is 16 residues. The germline CDR1 and CDR2 sequences are SGHND and FRSKSL. The V segment lost 0 bases and the J segment 0 bases; nucleotides outside the gene matches: 2. This CDR3 is CASSLAGGPSAETLYF. The part of the CDR3 DNA that was read is TGTGCCAGCAGTTTAGCGGGGGGGCCTAGTGCAGAAACGCTGTAT.

Comments on this clone: These gene names are mouse names. The read halts 1 residue ahead of the CDR3 end, with the missing end drawn from the germline J gene. The chain couples TRBV23 to TRBJ2-2; the table's D call TRBD1 went unverified against the DNA. CDR1 and CDR2 (germline): KGHTA, FQNQQP. The CDR3 has 14 residues. CDR3 loop: CSSSPRAGPGQLYF. CDR3 bases read: TGCTCCAGCAGTCCCCGGGCAGGGCCCGGGCAGCTCTAC.

This clone occurred a few times. The genes are named according to mouse. Sequencing ends 1 residue short of the CDR3 end; the germline J gene provides the rest. The gene calls are TRBV26 and TRBJ2-2; D not resolved. This CDR3 is built from 14 residues. Trimming shortened V by 2 bases and J by 3 bases, and 7 bases separated the two germline ends. Germline V gene lookup returns CDR1 KGHPV and CDR2 FQNQEV (reference sequence). CDR3 residues: CASSLEADTGQLYF. The CDR3 bases that were read are TGTGCCAGCAGTCTGGAGGCAGACACCGGGCAGCTCTAC.

This clone was counted a few times. Gene labels here are mouse ones. The read is 1 residue too short to cover the CDR3 end, so that end is filled in from the germline J gene. The V gene is TRBV3, the J gene TRBJ2-7; TRBD2 agrees at 10 bases. CDR1 is SNHLY and CDR2 is FYNGKV in the germline V gene (reference sequence). V was pared by 4 bases and J by 4 bases, with 4 bases of the junction left unmatched. The length of the CDR3 is 14 residues. The sequenced part of the CDR3 DNA is TGTGCCAGCAGCTCCTGGGGGGGCGCTTATGAACAGTAC. This codes for CASSSWGGAYEQY. Given in full, the CDR3 is CASSSWGGAYEQYF.

A remark on this clone: The listed genes are named as in mouse. The read stops 1 residue short of the end of the CDR3; the missing end is completed from the germline J gene. The chain joins TRBV26 to TRBJ1-2, with 10 nucleotides matching TRBD1. J gave up 5 bases and V 2 bases, and 5 bases lay outside the gene matches. The V gene's germline CDR1 is KGHPV and CDR2 FQNQEV (reference sequence). The CDR3 spans 15 residues. The sequenced part of the CDR3 DNA is TGTGCCAGCAGTCTGGCGGACAGGGGGGGGTCCGACTACACC. Its protein product is CASSLADRGGSDYT. The whole CDR3 is CASSLADRGGSDYTF.

About this clone: Genes here carry mouse names. The read stops 1 residue short of the end of the CDR3; the missing end is completed from the germline J gene. The genes are TRBV17 and TRBJ2-1; 13 nucleotides line up with TRBD2. V was pared by 4 bases and J by 7 bases, with 4 bases of the junction left unmatched. The CDR3 runs to 15 residues. Germline V gene sequence: CDR1 MNHDT, CDR2 YYDKIL. CDR3 protein: CASSKDWGGGAEQFF. The sequenced CDR3 bases are TGTGCTAGCAGTAAGGACTGGGGGGGCGGAGCTGAGCAGTTC.

Note on this clone: Germline and genes here are mouse. The CDR3 end is not reached by the read, which stops 1 residue before it; the germline J gene fills it in. The chain is built from TRBV24 and TRBJ1-2; 7 bases line up with TRBD1. Germline lookup yields CDR1 KGHTA and CDR2 FRNEEI. V shed 3 bases, J shed 3 bases, and the junction held 7 bases outside the gene matches. The length of the CDR3 is 15 residues. The sequenced part of the CDR3 DNA is TGTGCCAGCAGTCTCTGGACAGGAATGGACTCCGACTACACC. Amino acid sequence: CASSLWTGMDSDYT. The entire CDR3 protein is CASSLWTGMDSDYTF.

In regard to this clone: These gene names are mouse names. The missing CDR3 end, 1 residue past where the read stops, is filled in from the germline J gene. Distinct nucleotide sequences in the sample also encode this CDR3. This chain connects TRBV26 to TRBJ1-1; maybe TRBD1 (5 bases). The CDR3 spans 13 residues. V lost 2 bases and J lost 1, with 5 bases in between. Germline values: CDR1 KGHPV, CDR2 FQNQEV (reference sequence). The CDR3 loop reads CASSLRGNTEVFF. The covered CDR3 bases are TGTGCCAGCAGTCTGAGGGGGAACACAGAAGTCTTC.

This clone was seen only a few times. Gene names denote mouse genes. Read data end 1 residue before the CDR3 end; the end is taken from the germline J gene. The chain carries TRBV26 and TRBJ2-3, with TRBD1 matching 11 bases. CDR3 length: 15 residues. With 6 bases clipped from V and 0 bases from J, the junction kept 2 bases outside the gene matches. Germline CDR1 is KGHPV and CDR2 is FQNQEV (reference sequence). The CDR3 sequence: CASSRTGGSAETLYF. CDR3 bases read: TGTGCCAGCAGCCGGACAGGGGGCAGTGCAGAAACGCTGTAT.

This clone occurred a few times. The gene names given are mouse names. Coverage ceases 1 residue before the CDR3 finishes, and the germline J gene fills in the end. The chain joins TRBV13-2 to TRBJ1-3; TRBD1 matches 7 bases. This CDR3 comprises 14 residues. Trimming took 3 bases from V and 2 from J; bases not matched to a gene: 2. CDR1 and CDR2 from the germline V gene are NNHNN and SYGAGS (reference sequence). CDR3 protein: CASGVQGAGNTLYF. The sequenced CDR3 bases are TGTGCCAGCGGTGTTCAGGGGGCTGGAAATACGCTCTAT.

Concerning this clone itself: Gene names refer to mouse genes. The read stops 1 residue short of the end of the CDR3; the missing end is completed from the germline J gene. V gene TRBV31 combines with J gene TRBJ1-2; TRBD1 agrees at 11 bases. Trimming at V came to 7 bases and at J to 4 bases, leaving 2 bases not matched to a gene. Germline CDR1 reads GKSSPN; CDR2 reads SITVG. The CDR3 runs 12 residues. Partial CDR3 DNA: TGTGCCTCCGGGACAGGGGGCTCCGACTACACC. Amino acids: CASGTGGSDYT. The CDR3 in full is CASGTGGSDYTF.

This clone has more than one count but fewer than ten. Gene names refer to mouse genes. Sequencing ends 1 residue short of the CDR3 end; the germline J gene provides the rest. The chain uses TRBV13-2 and TRBJ1-2; TRBD1 agrees at 7 bases. CDR3 length equals 15 residues. The germline V gene has CDR1 NNHNN and CDR2 SYGAGS (reference sequence). V lost 0 bases, J lost 1 base, and 3 bases stayed unmatched. The CDR3 loop is CASGDARTGNSDYTF. The covered CDR3 bases are TGTGCCAGCGGTGATGCCCGGACAGGAAACTCCGACTACACC.

With regard to this clone: Gene labels here are mouse ones. The read falls 1 residue short of the CDR3 end, and the missing part is taken from the germline J gene. This same CDR3 is encoded by further DNA sequences in the sample. The chain joins TRBV26 to TRBJ1-4; possible D gene TRBD1, 5 bases. Germline CDR1 KGHPV, CDR2 FQNQEV (reference sequence). V shed 4 bases and J shed 3 bases, with 9 bases lying between them. This CDR3 spans 14 amino acids. The CDR3: CASSPGGANERLFF. The sequenced CDR3 bases are TGTGCCAGCAGTCCGGGGGGGGCCAACGAAAGATTATTT. Drawing the rest from reference TRBV26 and TRBJ1-4, the complete variable domain is NSKVIQTPRYLVKGQGQKAKMRCIPEKGHPVVFWYQQNKNNEFKFLINFQNQEVLQQIDMTEKRFSAECPSNSPCSLEIQSSEAGDSALYLCASSPGGANERLFFGHGTKLSVL.